This T cell receptor (beta chain) comes out of a study of cytomegalovirus exposure and HLA in healthy donors listed by TCRdb under 2017. For the study in its entirety: An earlier analysis of 587 of the donors reported approximately 300 Gb of sequence data and 117 million unique TCR beta sequences obtained from roughly 180 million T cells. Approximately 300 gigabases of sequencing data and roughly 81 million unique TCR sequences made up an early release that covered roughly 670 HLA-typed donors. The genetic ancestry cluster associated with self-reported Caucasian donors included about 81% of the roughly 380 genotyped donors. The study aimed to test whether signatures of past pathogen exposure could be identified by cataloging public T cell receptors. The study used immunosequencing to profile the T cell repertoires of 666 subjects and linked those repertoires to cytomegalovirus serostatus. In addition to the first cohort of several hundred subjects, a separate validation cohort of about 120 different subjects was used. The study combined high-throughput TCR immunosequencing, statistical association of individual TCRs with disease status, and machine learning to predict cytomegalovirus infection status. A later analysis re-examined previously published TCR beta repertoires from roughly 720 donors and added high-resolution HLA genotyping to investigate patterns of TCR occurrence. In the later analysis, no new phenotypic data were used to find candidate immune exposures; instead, reliance was placed on TCR beta sequences and their occurrence across donors. In an earlier analysis of 500 to 650 of the donors, high-throughput TCR beta sequencing was used to judge whether each TCR beta V gene segment behaved as functional or pseudogenic. Donor age, sex, ethnicity and CMV serostatus were compiled together with the repertoire data. In a later genetic analysis, genome-wide SNP genotypes for about 55% of the 666 donors were used, and that subset was treated as a discovery cohort. All discovery cohort repertoires had been generated using a single sequencing platform. HLA typing included class I and class II loci at four-digit resolution. The number of typed donors differed by locus: about 620-640 for A, B, C, DRB1 and DQB1; some 500 for DQA1; over 600 for DPA1; and about 470 for DPB1. Because of strong linkage in the cohort, 5 or 6 DR-DQ haplotypes were treated as single units for association and clustering. On average, roughly 240,000 unique TCR beta nucleotide sequences were sequenced per donor among 350 to 400 genotyped donors of the cohort, with 15% to 20% of those sequences being non-productive.

The receptor library was made with the immunoSEQ multiplex PCR assay. For the multiplex PCR, a mixture combining 60 forward primers for TCR Vbeta segments and 13 reverse primers for TCR Jbeta segments was used. The CDR3 region of rearranged TCR beta genes was amplified from genomic DNA by a multiplex PCR assay. On the Illumina HiSeq System, the amplified TCR beta libraries were sequenced as 87-base-pair reads. The paper's processing steps were these. Across the roughly 640 repertoires, a later analysis counted around 80 million unique TCR beta chains, some 11 million of which were shared by at least two donors. To remove PCR and sequencing errors, raw reads were error-corrected and collapsed into unique sequences using a nearest-neighbor algorithm that merged closely related sequences. CDR3 sequences were aligned to IMGT reference sequences to assign V, D and J gene segments. For a sequence to be retained, a match of at least six nucleotides was required to both a V gene segment and a J gene segment. Rearrangements were classified as productive when the CDR3 lacked stop codons and remained in frame with V and J, and all other rearrangements were classified as non-productive. Following IMGT convention, CDR3 was defined as the stretch from the second conserved V-encoded cysteine up to the conserved J-encoded phenylalanine. The earlier analysis of about 590 of the donors excluded sequences that lacked an unambiguous match to a single V gene segment. An earlier analysis of 587 of the donors called V segments functional above 56.7% productive rearrangements and segregating when the between-donor standard deviation exceeded 5%. A statistical classification framework was built to diagnose cytomegalovirus status from the catalog of TCR beta chain sequences. In a later analysis, V and J genes were assigned by comparing TCR nucleotide sequences against IMGT/GENE-DB human TR gene sequences. A later analysis assigned CDR3 sequences and most-parsimonious VDJ recombination scenarios with the TCRdist pipeline. In a later analysis, each TCR beta chain was defined by its CDR3 amino acid sequence together with its V-gene family, and reads without a unique V-gene family were excluded. To address suspected cross-contamination and a sequencing artifact, a later analysis removed roughly 580 highly shared, low-generation-probability nucleotide sequences. A later analysis calculated a clonal expansion index for each public chain from normalized within-repertoire ranks of inferred template counts. A later analysis computed generation probabilities with a VDJ recombination model fitted to out-of-frame rearrangements, and checked the results against IGoR. In a later analysis, hypergeometric tests were used to score TCR-TCR, TCR-HLA and TCR-CMV co-occurrence, with a repertoire-size bias correction applied to TCR pairs. False discovery rates were estimated in a later analysis by permuting HLA or CMV assignments 20 times. In a later analysis, co-occurring TCRs were grouped using DBSCAN, with TCRdist sequence similarity added in when clustering inside HLA-allele-positive subsets. Repertoires with fewer than 30,000 or more than 120,000 public chains, plus five repertoires with anomalous nucleotide sharing, were excluded from co-occurrence clustering. TCRdb carries this immuneACCESS record with in-frame sequences only. Its versions omit some clonotypes, under half of them owing to an unresolved V gene in the studies checked, with the rest unexplained. Clonal size and the V and J genes are those of that table, whereas D and trimming came from the DNA. Counted in this sample were 100,000 or so clones; less than 85% of them appeared once. Of the sample, around 5.3% is held by the ten largest clones.

Per the germline V gene, MDHEN is the CDR1 and SYDVKM is the CDR2. Including the terminal cysteine and phenylalanine, the CDR3 comprises 15 residues. Only the CDR3 DNA is retained, 45 bases long and in frame from the first base. A distance of 15 bases separates the germline ends of V and J, which lose 5 bases and 2 bases respectively. Here is what the overall study found, with its caveats: Because HLA typing was unavailable for some donors at each locus, only the typed subset was used in association tests. This cohort had only TCR beta chains sequenced, and the lack of alpha or paired-chain data limited which features could be detected. Some IMGT-functional V segments, including TRBV6-2 and TRBV6-3, could not be distinguished by the 87-base-pair reads and were therefore excluded. Across donors, most TCR sequences were observed very rarely, whereas some public TCRs were present in many individuals. Correlated functional status among segregating V segments might be attributable to linkage disequilibrium, but an unknown experimental factor could not be ruled out. The authors suggested that the approach could potentially be extended to other disease states and immunological phenotypes. In vitro tests confirmed that a few of the cytomegalovirus-associated TCR beta chains recognize cytomegalovirus antigens. In the study, approximately 160 TCR beta chains were listed as associated with cytomegalovirus. V-gene and J-gene trimming of TCR beta chains was associated with a missense DCLRE1C variant in a later genetic analysis, and the association was replicated in an independent cohort. Most CMV-associated TCR beta chains appeared to be HLA-restricted in a later analysis, and the HLA associations seemed to be driven largely by CMV exposure. In a later analysis, some 17,000 TCR beta sequences were associated with specific HLA alleles at a false discovery rate of 0.05. A later analysis found that HLA-associated TCR beta chains were more clonally expanded and had lower generation probabilities than equally common non-associated chains. In an earlier analysis of roughly 500 of the donors, most TCR beta V segments appeared in productive rearrangements about 87% or about 30% of the time, broadly matching IMGT annotations. A group of highly shared sequence variants was considered likely to be a technical artifact of the sequencing pipeline. A further reported finding was that TCR beta sequences accurately predicted the HLA-A and HLA-B alleles for most subjects in the first cohort. The classifier was reported to diagnose cytomegalovirus status with high specificity and sensitivity in both the original and validation cohorts. When HLA alleles, especially DR and DQ, strongly co-occurred, TCR associations were difficult to assign to individual alleles. A later analysis reported that several top co-occurrence clusters appeared linked to parvovirus B19, influenza, CMV and Epstein-Barr virus. In a later analysis, TCR association rates were found to vary across HLA loci, with the most associated TCRs seen for DRB1 alleles and the fewest for HLA-C alleles. The presence/absence analyses assumed that sequencing depth was roughly uniform across donors, and that assumption may not be true. Compared with the approximately 600-donor mean, donors in an Asian-associated ancestry cluster had fewer N-insertions in productive TCRs, according to a later genetic analysis. Because counts were too low, fewer than 20 rarely observed V segments, including chromosome 9 orphons, were excluded from the earlier analysis of about 500 of the donors. CMV serostatus was the only immune exposure information available for the cohort.

The cohort consisted of approximately 690 healthy bone marrow donors. At the time of sampling, all cohort members were nominally healthy, though unrecorded immune exposures were likely present. The donor tested CMV seropositive, placing the donor among the 289 seropositive members of the cohort. Each donor provided a peripheral blood sample, and peripheral blood mononuclear cells were used for TCR beta sequencing. The Qiagen DNeasy Blood Extraction Kit was used to extract genomic DNA from the blood cell samples. This clone showed up just a few times. No antigen is known for it. Base qualities are not at hand, and no much larger clone is one base apart.

The chain employs TRBV28 and TRBJ2-5; the D gene is possibly TRBD2, with 7 bases matching. Material for sequencing was PBMCs. The sequence was obtained from a young man in good health and CMV-seropositive. For the CDR3, the sequence is CASSQTGGLQETQYF. The nucleotide sequence reads as follows: TGTGCCAGCAGTCAGACCGGGGGGCTTCAAGAGACCCAGTACTTC.